The 29 T cell receptor beta chains presented below share a single source sample, sequenced in a study of CD8+ T cells in alopecia areata. As to treatment: oral pan-JAK inhibitor, 5-10 mg twice daily. TCR sequencing used cDNA made by reverse transcription of extracted RNA. Sequencing was performed with immunoSEQ multiplex PCR; in TCRdb, only in-frame clones are kept and a portion is missing. The profile covers 200,000 to 250,000 clones, with 35% to 40% appearing a single time and around 0.48% taken by the ten largest. The source was CD4+ T cells sorted from blood, collected at roughly week 30, from a patient treated with tofacitinib. These receptors came from a human donor with alopecia areata.

The J gene is TRBJ1-5, the V gene TRBV29-1; D is undetermined. The CDR3 is 13 residues long. The V gene's germline CDR1 is SQVTM and CDR2 ANQGSEA. The V end was cut by 6 bases, the J end by 6 bases, with 15 bases between. The CDR3 reads CSVAIGESQPQHF. The CDR3 DNA is TGCAGCGTCGCGATCGGGGAAAGTCAGCCCCAGCATTTT.

The table lists this clone with a few counts. The J gene is TRBJ2-2, the V gene TRBV7-2; TRBD2 is a possible D gene (5 bases). The germline V and J ends were trimmed by 1 base and 7 bases, with 13 bases remaining between them. Germline loops: CDR1 SGHTA, CDR2 FQGNSA. This CDR3 contains 15 residues. CDR3 nucleotides: TGTGCCAGCAGCTTAGGCCCCACTAGATTCGGGGAGCTGTTTTTT. As protein: CASSLGPTRFGELFF.

The sample holds a few counts of this clone. Additional DNA sequences in this sample encode the identical CDR3. The rearrangement uses TRBV29-1 and TRBJ2-2; TRBD1 matches at 10 bases. With 7 bases clipped from V and 5 bases from J, the junction kept 10 bases outside the gene matches. The CDR3 runs to 15 residues. Germline V gene data show CDR1 as SQVTM and CDR2 as ANQGSEA. The CDR3 DNA follows: TGCAGCGCCGGGCGACAGGGGGCGGTGACCGGGGAGCTGTTTTTT. Its protein is CSAGRQGAVTGELFF.

This chain connects TRBV5-1 to TRBJ2-1, with TRBD2 matching over 8 bases. The CDR3 sequence is 13 residues long. Unmatched junction bases numbered 1, after V lost 3 bases and J lost 5 bases. The V gene's germline CDR1 is SGHRS and CDR2 YFSETQ. CDR3 loop: CASSSLADNEQFF. As DNA, the CDR3 is TGCGCCAGCAGCTCACTAGCGGACAATGAGCAGTTCTTC.

The chain is built from TRBV11-1 and TRBJ2-7; D call uncertain. Trimming took off 8 bases at V and 0 bases at J, with 20 bases between the two ends. Germline lookup yields CDR1 SGHAT and CDR2 FQDESV (reference sequence). The CDR3 spans 16 residues. CDR3 region: CASGPLTSDISYEQYF. CDR3 DNA: TGTGCCAGCGGACCCCTTACAAGCGACATCTCCTACGAGCAGTACTTC.

The rearrangement uses TRBV10-1 and TRBJ2-7, with TRBD1 identical over 7 bases. The V segment lost 6 bases and the J segment 3 bases; nucleotides outside the gene matches: 8. The germline gives CDR1 WNHNN, CDR2 SYGVQD (reference sequence). The length of the CDR3 is 14 residues. The CDR3, as DNA: TGCGCCAGCAGCTCGTCCGGGACAGTCTACGAGCAGTACTTC. This translates into CASSSSGTVYEQYF.

The chain recombines TRBV5-4 with TRBJ2-7; no reliable D call. The germline V gene has CDR1 SGHNT and CDR2 YYREEE (reference sequence). This CDR3 has 16 residues. V gave up 1 base and J gave up 7 bases, with 21 bases separating them. Here the CDR3 reads CASSLNRGVLIGEQYF. The CDR3 DNA reads TGTGCCAGCAGCTTGAATCGCGGCGTTCTCATCGGGGAGCAGTACTTC.

Points on this clone: A much bigger clone sits one base away, suggesting this may be a read error. The same CDR3 also results from other DNA sequences found in this sample. V is TRBV5-1 and J is TRBJ2-7; D is uncertain. The CDR3 is 11 residues long. Between the trimmed V and J ends, which lost 2 bases and 4 bases, there was a span of 4 bases. The germline V gene encodes CDR1 SGHRS and CDR2 YFSETQ. The CDR3 sequence is CASSLGYEQYF. CDR3 nucleotides: TGCGCCAGCAGCTTAGGGTACGAGCAGTACTTC.

This clone showed up just a few times. The gene calls are TRBV14 and TRBJ1-1, with D tentatively TRBD1 (6 bases). Germline V CDR1 and CDR2: SGHDN, FVKESK. The CDR3 covers 14 residues. Between the trimmed V and J ends, which lost 2 bases and 4 bases, there was a span of 11 bases. Written as DNA, the CDR3 is TGTGCCAGCAGCCAAAGGGGGTCAGGCACTGAAGCTTTCTTT. Protein: CASSQRGSGTEAFF.

There are many counts of this clone. V gene TRBV4-2 combines with J gene TRBJ1-3; 7 nucleotides match TRBD1. This CDR3 region has 15 residues. The ends lost 3 bases at V and 4 bases at J; junction bases unmatched: 6. Per germline, CDR1 LGHNA and CDR2 YNFKEQ. CDR3 amino acids: CASSHPGTEGNTIYF. Here the CDR3 DNA reads TGTGCCAGCAGCCATCCCGGGACAGAAGGAAACACCATATATTTT.

V is TRBV19 and J is TRBJ2-3; 14 nucleotides line up with TRBD2. This CDR3 region has 17 residues. Germline CDR1 reads LNHDA; CDR2 reads SQIVND (reference sequence). Losses at the gene ends were 4 bases for V and 3 bases for J; bases not matched to a gene: 6. DNA for the CDR3: TGTGCCAGTAGTACCGGGACTAGCGGGAGATTTACAGATACGCAGTATTTT. This codes for CASSTGTSGRFTDTQYF.

A few counts support this clone. V gene TRBV4-1 combines with J gene TRBJ2-2; D call uncertain. Germline V gene sequence: CDR1 MGHRA, CDR2 YSYEKL. V lost 3 bases to trimming and J lost 4 bases, with 3 bases between them. The CDR3 is made up of 12 amino acids. This CDR3 is CASSHTTGELFF. Here the CDR3 DNA reads TGCGCCAGCAGCCACACCACCGGGGAGCTGTTTTTT.

This clone was observed a handful of times. The rearrangement uses TRBV7-9 and TRBJ2-7, with D tentatively TRBD1 (6 bases). Germline V gives CDR1 SEHNR, CDR2 FQNEAQ (reference sequence). V was cut by 9 bases and J by 10 bases, with 13 bases left in between. This CDR3 is 10 amino acids long. The CDR3 protein is CARTGTPQYF. CDR3 DNA sequence: TGTGCCAGGACCGGGACACCTCAGTACTTC.

This sequence joins TRBV5-1 and TRBJ2-3; D unclear. This CDR3 region has 14 residues. The germline V and J ends were trimmed by 0 bases and 2 bases, with 7 bases remaining between them. CDR1 is SGHRS and CDR2 is YFSETQ in the germline V gene. Written as DNA, the CDR3 is TGCGCCAGCAGCTTGGTTCAGTTCACAGATACGCAGTATTTT. Translating gives CASSLVQFTDTQYF.

The genes are TRBV6-5 and TRBJ2-7; no firm D call. Trimming shortened V by 8 bases and J by 5 bases, and 19 bases separated the two germline ends. The CDR3 has 14 amino acids. Germline V gene sequence: CDR1 MNHEY, CDR2 SVGAGI. The CDR3 reads CASSWRASIDEQYF. The DNA for the CDR3 is TGTGCCAGCTCCTGGCGAGCGTCCATCGACGAGCAGTACTTC.

The chain is built from TRBV18 and TRBJ2-3, with 7 bases matching TRBD2. The CDR3 spans 13 residues. Germline CDR1 and CDR2: KGHSH and LQKENI. Germline trimming cut 8 bases from V and 2 bases from J; bases unmatched to any gene: 4. This chain's CDR3 is CASTGGYTDTQYF. The DNA for the CDR3 is TGTGCCAGCACCGGGGGGTACACAGATACGCAGTATTTT.

The chain is built from TRBV5-6 and TRBJ1-4; D is perhaps TRBD1 (5 bases). Germline V gene data show CDR1 as SGHDT and CDR2 as YYEEEE. This CDR3 contains 14 residues. The V gene lost 4 bases and the J gene lost 8 bases, with 15 bases spanning the gap. Here the CDR3 reads CASSPPGVGEKLFF. The CDR3 coding sequence is TGTGCCAGCAGCCCCCCGGGGGTGGGCGAAAAACTGTTTTTT.

The table lists this clone with a few counts. J is TRBJ2-3 and V is TRBV29-1, with 14 positions matching TRBD2. After removal of 7 bases from V and 3 bases from J, the junction contained 9 bases not matched to a gene. This CDR3 region has 16 residues. Germline CDR1 and CDR2: SQVTM and ANQGSEA. CDR3 DNA: TGCAGCGCGTCGGGACTAGCGGGAGTTCGGACAGATACGCAGTATTTT. Its translation is CSASGLAGVRTDTQYF.

The genes are TRBV25-1 and TRBJ1-2; D is unresolved. V was trimmed by 2 bases and J by 4 bases, leaving 11 bases between them. The CDR3 extends over 14 amino acids. Germline CDR1 and CDR2: MGHDK and SYGVNS. The CDR3 reads CASSEGLTFYGYTF. CDR3 in DNA: TGTGCCAGCAGTGAAGGGTTGACATTCTATGGCTACACCTTC.

This clone was picked up a small number of times. The V call is TRBV6-5, the J call TRBJ1-5; D call uncertain. The germline V gene encodes CDR1 MNHEY and CDR2 SVGAGI. The V end was cut by 5 bases, the J end by 6 bases, with 11 bases between. This CDR3 contains 13 residues. CDR3 in amino acids: CASSLRMGQPQHF. The CDR3 nucleotides are TGTGCCAGCAGTCTCCGGATGGGTCAGCCCCAGCATTTT.

The chain joins TRBV5-1 to TRBJ2-1; 7 nucleotides match TRBD2. The CDR3 runs 15 residues. CDR1 is SGHRS, CDR2 YFSETQ, per germline. V was pared by 4 bases and J by 0 bases, with 4 bases of the junction left unmatched. CDR3 sequence: CASSRGDLSYNEQFF. The DNA of the CDR3 is TGCGCCAGCAGCCGGGGGGACCTCTCCTACAATGAGCAGTTCTTC.

This clone was detected only a few times. This chain connects TRBV30 to TRBJ2-5; a weak D match, TRBD2 (5 bases). Trimming shortened V by 4 bases and J by 9 bases, and 24 bases separated the two germline ends. The CDR3 consists of 15 residues. Germline assignment: CDR1 GTSNPN and CDR2 SVGIG (reference sequence). CDR3 in amino acids: CAWTSGVGETPSQYF. CDR3 coding DNA: TGTGCCTGGACCTCCGGGGTGGGAGAAACCCCTTCCCAGTACTTC. Full variable domain (remainder filled in from reference TRBV30 and TRBJ2-5): SQTIHQWPATLVQPVGSPLSLECTVEGTSNPNLYWYRQAAGRGLQLLFYSVGIGQISSEVPQNLSASRPQDRQFILSSKKLLLSDSGFYLCAWTSGVGETPSQYFGPGTRLLVL.

In its sample, this clone was seen once. The chain links TRBV2 to TRBJ2-7; D is perhaps TRBD2 (6 bases). The CDR3 is 15 residues long. Trimming shortened V by 8 bases and J by 5 bases, and 22 bases separated the two germline ends. Germline CDR1 SNHLY, CDR2 FYNNEI. CDR3 DNA sequence: TGTGCCAGCTTATTCCGGGACTCCGTTTGGGACGAGCAGTACTTC. Translation gives CASLFRDSVWDEQYF.

This clone was seen at least ten times. V usage is TRBV19 and J usage is TRBJ1-5, with 7 bases identical to TRBD1. Germline CDR1 reads LNHDA; CDR2 reads SQIVND (reference sequence). Trimming cost V 7 bases and J 6 bases; bases outside gene matches: 12. This CDR3 is 15 amino acids long. The CDR3, as DNA: TGTGCCAGTACCAGGGGGGTCGGCTTACGTCAGCCCCAGCATTTT. The encoded protein is CASTRGVGLRQPQHF. Complete variable domain (other parts from reference TRBV19 and TRBJ1-5): DGGITQSPKYLFRKEGQNVTLSCEQNLNHDAMYWYRQDPGQGLRLIYYSQIVNDFQKGDIAEGYSVSREKKESFPLTVTSAQKNPTAFYLCASTRGVGLRQPQHFGDGTRLSIL.

A few counts support this clone. The rearrangement uses TRBV5-4 and TRBJ2-5; D not resolved. Germline CDR1 reads SGHNT; CDR2 reads YYREEE (reference sequence). V dropped 0 bases and J dropped 5 bases, with 11 bases sitting between them. The CDR3 has 14 amino acids. CDR3 in DNA: TGTGCCAGCAGCTTGGCAATGCAAGTGGAGACCCAGTACTTC. Translation: CASSLAMQVETQYF.

This clone was detected only a few times. The V gene is TRBV10-3, the J gene TRBJ2-2; D is tentatively TRBD1 or TRBD2 (5 bases each). V gave up 0 bases and J gave up 0 bases, with 14 bases separating them. Per the germline V gene, CDR1 is ENHRY and CDR2 is SYGVKD. The CDR3 totals 18 residues. The DNA of the CDR3 is TGTGCCATCAGTGAGTCGTGGAGGACAAGCTCGAACACCGGGGAGCTGTTTTTT. Its protein product is CAISESWRTSSNTGELFF.

This clone was counted a few times. The V gene is TRBV9, the J gene TRBJ1-3; 9 positions match TRBD1. J gave up 2 bases and V 0 bases, and 6 bases lay outside the gene matches. CDR3 length equals 17 residues. CDR1 is SGDLS and CDR2 is YYNGEE in the germline V gene. CDR3 DNA sequence: TGTGCCAGCAGCGTAGACCTCGGGGACAGGGCTGGAAACACCATATATTTT. Residues: CASSVDLGDRAGNTIYF.

This clone turned up a few times. V and J are TRBV5-6 and TRBJ2-2; 15 bases fit TRBD2. The CDR3 sequence is 17 residues long. V was clipped by 3 bases and J by 3 bases; unmatched bases: 3. The germline gives CDR1 SGHDT, CDR2 YYEEEE. The CDR3 nucleotides are TGTGCCAGCAGCTGGGGACTAGCGGGAGGTGACACCGGGGAGCTGTTTTTT. Residues: CASSWGLAGGDTGELFF.

The gene calls are TRBV30 and TRBJ1-5; D might be TRBD1 (6 bases). The CDR3 has 15 amino acids. Germline V CDR1 and CDR2: GTSNPN, SVGIG (reference sequence). Trimming stripped 1 base from V and 1 base from J, with 11 bases between. The DNA of the CDR3 is TGTGCCTGGAGTGAGGGGGATCCGAGCAATCAGCCCCAGCATTTT. Residues: CAWSEGDPSNQPQHF.